The rows below give T cell receptor beta chains drawn from one sample of a study of T cell responses to AZD1222 COVID-19 vaccine. Generated by immunoSEQ multiplex PCR, the TCRdb table keeps only in-frame clones and is missing some. This sample has roughly 120,000 clones, with around nine tenths found just once. Sequenced material: peripheral blood, taken on day 0 of AZD1222 vaccination. These receptors all stem from an adult in good health. Each CDR3 is given with its conserved first and last residue. Fields, in order: D gene, V gene, J gene, CDR3 protein, CDR3 DNA. A D gene is named only where the DNA matches it firmly.

d_call: NA; v_call: TRBV3-1/TRBV3-2; j_call: TRBJ1-1; cdr3_aa: CASSQSGGPEAFF; cdr3_nt: TGTGCCAGCAGCCAATCGGGAGGGCCTGAAGCTTTCTTT
d_call: NA; v_call: TRBV6-4; j_call: TRBJ2-2; cdr3_aa: CASRDFNTGELFF; cdr3_nt: TGTGCCAGCAGGGATTTTAACACCGGGGAGCTGTTTTTT
d_call: TRBD2; v_call: TRBV11-2; j_call: TRBJ2-1; cdr3_aa: CASSPPGLVHNEQFF; cdr3_nt: TGTGCCAGCAGCCCTCCGGGACTAGTCCACAATGAGCAGTTCTTC
d_call: NA; v_call: TRBV11-2; j_call: TRBJ2-1; cdr3_aa: CASGNSYNEQFF; cdr3_nt: TGTGCCAGCGGCAATTCCTACAATGAGCAGTTCTTC
d_call: TRBD1; v_call: TRBV7-2; j_call: TRBJ1-2; cdr3_aa: CASSSRRQGNYGYTF; cdr3_nt: TGTGCCAGCAGCTCCCGACGACAGGGAAACTATGGCTACACCTTC
d_call: NA; v_call: TRBV7-6; j_call: TRBJ2-1; cdr3_aa: CASSSSWNNEQFF; cdr3_nt: TGTGCCAGCAGCTCCAGTTGGAACAATGAGCAGTTCTTC
d_call: TRBD1; v_call: TRBV5-1; j_call: TRBJ2-1; cdr3_aa: CASSWGQGAGDEQFF; cdr3_nt: TGCGCCAGCAGCTGGGGACAGGGGGCCGGGGATGAGCAGTTCTTC
d_call: TRBD1; v_call: TRBV5-6; j_call: TRBJ1-6; cdr3_aa: CASSHDRGNSPLHF; cdr3_nt: TGTGCCAGCAGCCATGACAGGGGAAATTCACCCCTCCACTTT
d_call: NA; v_call: TRBV2; j_call: TRBJ1-5; cdr3_aa: CASSEFGDQPQHF; cdr3_nt: TGTGCCAGCAGTGAATTCGGGGACCAGCCCCAGCATTTT
d_call: NA; v_call: TRBV24-1; j_call: TRBJ1-5; cdr3_aa: CATSDGRDQYSNQPQHF; cdr3_nt: TGTGCCACCAGTGATGGGAGGGATCAATATAGCAATCAGCCCCAGCATTTT
d_call: NA; v_call: TRBV5-1; j_call: TRBJ1-2; cdr3_aa: CASSPGTADGYTF; cdr3_nt: TGCGCCAGCAGCCCGGGGACCGCAGATGGCTACACCTTC
d_call: NA; v_call: TRBV11-2; j_call: TRBJ2-7; cdr3_aa: CASSLGGLEGYEQYF; cdr3_nt: TGTGCCAGCAGCTTAGGGGGACTCGAGGGTTACGAGCAGTACTTC
d_call: NA; v_call: TRBV25-1; j_call: TRBJ2-7; cdr3_aa: CASSSSRLAHEQYF; cdr3_nt: TGTGCCAGCAGCTCCTCCCGGCTGGCCCACGAGCAGTACTTC
d_call: NA; v_call: TRBV19; j_call: TRBJ1-5; cdr3_aa: CASSIEGTGDQNQPQHF; cdr3_nt: TGTGCCAGTAGTATCGAGGGGACGGGAGATCAGAATCAGCCCCAGCATTTT
d_call: NA; v_call: TRBV19; j_call: TRBJ2-6; cdr3_aa: CASSIFGGSGANVLTF; cdr3_nt: TGTGCCAGTAGTATCTTTGGGGGATCTGGGGCCAACGTCCTGACTTTC
d_call: NA; v_call: TRBV7-8; j_call: TRBJ2-7; cdr3_aa: CASSLAELVREQYF; cdr3_nt: TGTGCCAGCAGCTTAGCGGAGCTGGTTCGGGAGCAGTACTTC
d_call: NA; v_call: TRBV7-9; j_call: TRBJ1-1; cdr3_aa: CASSETNTEAFF; cdr3_nt: TGTGCCAGCAGCGAAACCAACACTGAAGCTTTCTTT